Here is one T cell receptor (beta chain) with its context. CD45RO negativity and positive selection for CCR7 defined naive CD8 cells, a population that excluded terminally differentiated effector memory CD45RA+ cells. The data derive from a study of shared clonotypes between healthy human individuals. For every subset, genomic DNA was evenly distributed across several immunoSEQ plates. Method: immunoSEQ multiplex PCR; TCRdb's copy keeps in-frame clones and lacks some. The profile shows more than 2 million clones, 80% to 95% of them singletons. Deletions cut 2 bases from V and 6 bases from J, with 9 bases between. Germline V CDR1 and CDR2: SGHDT, YYEEEE. There are 12 residues in the CDR3.

The sample comprised naive CD8+ T cells from PBMCs. The chain carries TRBV5-6 and TRBJ2-7, with D unclear. This receptor was obtained from a man aged 18 to 35 in good health. Some clones in this sample may be carry-over from other donors' samples. CDR3 in DNA: TGTGCCAGCAGCTTTCCCGGAACCGAGCAGTACTTC. It yields the protein CASSFPGTEQYF.